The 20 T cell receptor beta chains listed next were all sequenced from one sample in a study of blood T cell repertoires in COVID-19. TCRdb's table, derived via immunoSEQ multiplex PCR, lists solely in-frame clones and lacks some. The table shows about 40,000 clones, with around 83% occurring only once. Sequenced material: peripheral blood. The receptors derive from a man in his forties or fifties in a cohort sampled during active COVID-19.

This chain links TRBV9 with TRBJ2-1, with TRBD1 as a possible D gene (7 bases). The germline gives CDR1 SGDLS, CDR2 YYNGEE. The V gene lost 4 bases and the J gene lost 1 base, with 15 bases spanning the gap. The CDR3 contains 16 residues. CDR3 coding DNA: TGTGCCAGCAGCTCTCAGGGGGGCAGTTCCTACAATGAGCAGTTCTTC. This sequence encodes CASSSQGGSSYNEQFF.

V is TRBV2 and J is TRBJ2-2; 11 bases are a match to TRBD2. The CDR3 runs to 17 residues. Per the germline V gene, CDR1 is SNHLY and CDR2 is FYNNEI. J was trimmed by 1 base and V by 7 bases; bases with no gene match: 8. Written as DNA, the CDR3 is TGTGCCAGCATAATGATCGGGACTAGCGGGAACACCGGGGAGCTGTTTTTT. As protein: CASIMIGTSGNTGELFF.

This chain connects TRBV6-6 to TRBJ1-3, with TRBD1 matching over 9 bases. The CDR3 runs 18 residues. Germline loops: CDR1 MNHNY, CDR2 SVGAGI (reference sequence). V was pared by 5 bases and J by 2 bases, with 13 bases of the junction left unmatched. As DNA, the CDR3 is TGTGCCAGCAGTCAGCGGGACAGGGTAGGAGCGGCTGGAAACACCATATATTTT. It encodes CASSQRDRVGAAGNTIYF.

The chain's CDR3 is CASSLPGENEQFF. CDR3 nucleotide sequence: TGTGCCAGCAGCTTACCGGGGGAAAATGAGCAGTTCTTC. The chain is built from TRBV7-6 and TRBJ2-1; possible D gene TRBD2, 6 bases. CDR3 length equals 13 residues. Trimming stripped 2 bases from V and 7 bases from J, with 9 bases between. Germline V lookup: CDR1 SGHVS, CDR2 FNYEAQ. Filled out from reference TRBV7-6 and TRBJ2-1, the complete variable domain reads GAGVSQSPRYKVTKRGQDVALRCDPISGHVSLYWYRQALGQGPEFLTYFNYEAQQDKSGLPNDRFSAERPEGSISTLTIQRTEQRDSAMYRCASSLPGENEQFFGPGTRLTVL.

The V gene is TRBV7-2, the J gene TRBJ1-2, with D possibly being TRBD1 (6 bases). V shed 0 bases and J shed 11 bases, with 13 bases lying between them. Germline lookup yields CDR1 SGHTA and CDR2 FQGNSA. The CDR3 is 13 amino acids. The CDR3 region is CASSLARSGVYTF. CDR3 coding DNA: TGTGCCAGCAGCTTAGCTAGGTCAGGGGTTTACACCTTC.

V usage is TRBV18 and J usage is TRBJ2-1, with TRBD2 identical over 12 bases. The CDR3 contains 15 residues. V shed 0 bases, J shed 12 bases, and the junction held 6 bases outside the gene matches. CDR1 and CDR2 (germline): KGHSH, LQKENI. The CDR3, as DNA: TGTGCCAGCTCACCACCACTACTAGCGGGAGGAGGGCAGTTCTTC. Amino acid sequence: CASSPPLLAGGGQFF.

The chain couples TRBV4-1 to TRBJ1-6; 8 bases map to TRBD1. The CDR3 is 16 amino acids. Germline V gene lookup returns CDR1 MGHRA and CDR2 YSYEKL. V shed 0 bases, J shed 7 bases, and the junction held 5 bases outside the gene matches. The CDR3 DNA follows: TGCGCCAGCAGCCAAGAACAGGGGGTTCGGAATTCACCCCTCCACTTT. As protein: CASSQEQGVRNSPLHF.

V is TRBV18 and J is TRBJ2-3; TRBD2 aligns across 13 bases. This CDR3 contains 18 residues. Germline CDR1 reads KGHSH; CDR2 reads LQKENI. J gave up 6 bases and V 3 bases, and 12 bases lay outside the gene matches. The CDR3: CASSPGLAGIRGADTQYF. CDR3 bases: TGTGCCAGCTCACCGGGACTAGCGGGGATCCGTGGAGCGGATACGCAGTATTTT.

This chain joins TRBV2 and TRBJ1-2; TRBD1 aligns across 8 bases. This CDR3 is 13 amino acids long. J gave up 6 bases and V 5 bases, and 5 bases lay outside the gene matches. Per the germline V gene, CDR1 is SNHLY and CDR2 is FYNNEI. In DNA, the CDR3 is TGTGCCAGCAGTTCACAGGGGGGACATGGCTACACCTTC. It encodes CASSSQGGHGYTF.

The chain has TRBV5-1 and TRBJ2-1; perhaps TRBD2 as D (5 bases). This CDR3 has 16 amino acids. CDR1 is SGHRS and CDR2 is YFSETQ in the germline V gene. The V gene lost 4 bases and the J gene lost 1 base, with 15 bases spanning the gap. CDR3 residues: CASSQYSGASYNEQFF. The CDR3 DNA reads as TGCGCCAGCAGCCAATACAGCGGAGCTTCCTACAATGAGCAGTTCTTC.

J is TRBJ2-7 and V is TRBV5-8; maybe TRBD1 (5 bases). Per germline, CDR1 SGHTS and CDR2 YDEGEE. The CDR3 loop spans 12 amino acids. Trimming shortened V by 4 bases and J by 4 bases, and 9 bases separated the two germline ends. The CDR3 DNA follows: TGTGCCAGCAGCAAAGGGGCTTACGAGCAGTACGTC. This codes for CASSKGAYEQYV.

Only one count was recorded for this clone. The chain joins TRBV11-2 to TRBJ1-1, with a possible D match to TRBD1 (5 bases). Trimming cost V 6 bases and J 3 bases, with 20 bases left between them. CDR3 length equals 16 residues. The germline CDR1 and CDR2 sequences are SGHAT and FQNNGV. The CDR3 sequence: CASSPVPGVWYTEAFF. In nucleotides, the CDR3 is TGTGCCAGCAGTCCCGTACCGGGGGTGTGGTACACTGAAGCTTTCTTT.

CDR3 sequence reads: CASTSGRGKSDQPQHF. The CDR3 DNA is TGTGCCAGTACCTCGGGGCGGGGGAAATCGGATCAGCCCCAGCATTTT. This rearrangement joins TRBV19 to TRBJ1-5; possible D gene TRBD1, 5 bases. The germline V gene has CDR1 LNHDA and CDR2 SQIVND (reference sequence). Deletions cut 7 bases from V and 5 bases from J, with 21 bases between. The CDR3 extends over 16 amino acids.

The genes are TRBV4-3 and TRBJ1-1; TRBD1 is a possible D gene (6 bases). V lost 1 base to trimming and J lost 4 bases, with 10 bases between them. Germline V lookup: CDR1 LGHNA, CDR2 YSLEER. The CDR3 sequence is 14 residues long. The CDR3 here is CASSQAGAGTEAFF. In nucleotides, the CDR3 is TGCGCCAGCAGCCAAGCAGGGGCCGGCACTGAAGCTTTCTTT.

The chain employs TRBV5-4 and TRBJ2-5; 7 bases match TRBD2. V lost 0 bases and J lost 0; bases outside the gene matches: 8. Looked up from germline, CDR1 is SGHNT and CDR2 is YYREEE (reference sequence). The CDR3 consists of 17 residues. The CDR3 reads CASSLAGGGWNQETQYF. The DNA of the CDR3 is TGTGCCAGCAGCTTGGCCGGCGGGGGATGGAACCAAGAGACCCAGTACTTC.

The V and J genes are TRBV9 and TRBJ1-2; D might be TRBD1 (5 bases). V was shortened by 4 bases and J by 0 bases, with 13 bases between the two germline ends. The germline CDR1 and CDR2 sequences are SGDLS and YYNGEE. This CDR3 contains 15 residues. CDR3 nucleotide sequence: TGTGCCAGCAGCCCCCGGACGGGGGCTAACTATGGCTACACCTTC. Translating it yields CASSPRTGANYGYTF.

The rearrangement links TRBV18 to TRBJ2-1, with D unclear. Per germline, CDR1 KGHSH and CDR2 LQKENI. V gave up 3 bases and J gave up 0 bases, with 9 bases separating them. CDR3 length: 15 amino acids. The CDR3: CASSPTPGSYNEQFF. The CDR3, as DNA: TGTGCCAGCTCACCCACGCCGGGCTCCTACAATGAGCAGTTCTTC.

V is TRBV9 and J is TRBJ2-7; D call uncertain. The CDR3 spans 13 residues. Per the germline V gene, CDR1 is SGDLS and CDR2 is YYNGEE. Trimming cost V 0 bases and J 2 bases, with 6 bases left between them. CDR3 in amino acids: CASSVGNTYEQYF. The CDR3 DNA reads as TGTGCCAGCAGCGTAGGAAACACCTACGAGCAGTACTTC. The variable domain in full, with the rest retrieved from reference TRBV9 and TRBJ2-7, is DSGVTQTPKHLITATGQRVTLRCSPRSGDLSVYWYQQSLDQGLQFLIQYYNGEERAKGNILERFSAQQFPDLHSELNLSSLELGDSALYFCASSVGNTYEQYFGPGTRLTVT.

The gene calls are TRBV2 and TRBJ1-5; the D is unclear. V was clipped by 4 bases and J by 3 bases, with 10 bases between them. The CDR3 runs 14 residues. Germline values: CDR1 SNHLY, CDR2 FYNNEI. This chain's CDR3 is CASSVRGVNQPQHF. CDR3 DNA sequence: TGTGCCAGCAGTGTCCGAGGTGTCAATCAGCCCCAGCATTTT.

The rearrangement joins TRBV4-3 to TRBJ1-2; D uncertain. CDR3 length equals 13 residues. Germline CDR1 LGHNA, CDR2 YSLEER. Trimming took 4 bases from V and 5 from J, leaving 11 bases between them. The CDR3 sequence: CASSPRKEYGYTF. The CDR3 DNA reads TGCGCCAGCAGCCCGCGGAAAGAATATGGCTACACCTTC.